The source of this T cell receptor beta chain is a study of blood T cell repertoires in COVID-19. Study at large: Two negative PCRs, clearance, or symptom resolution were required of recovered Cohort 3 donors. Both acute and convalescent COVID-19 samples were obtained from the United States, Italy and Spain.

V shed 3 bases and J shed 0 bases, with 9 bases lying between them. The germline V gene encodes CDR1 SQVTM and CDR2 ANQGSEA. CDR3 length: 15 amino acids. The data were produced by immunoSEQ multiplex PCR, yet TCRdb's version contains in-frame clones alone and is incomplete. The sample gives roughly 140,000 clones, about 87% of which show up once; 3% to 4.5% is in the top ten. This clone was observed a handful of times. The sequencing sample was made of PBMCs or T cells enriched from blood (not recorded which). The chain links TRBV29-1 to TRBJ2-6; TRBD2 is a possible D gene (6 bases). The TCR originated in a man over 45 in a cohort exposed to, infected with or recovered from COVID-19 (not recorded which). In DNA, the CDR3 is TGCAGCGTTGAGGTGGAGGGCTCTGGGGCCAACGTCCTGACTTTC. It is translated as CSVEVEGSGANVLTF.